This T cell receptor beta chain originates from a study of OX40 agonist ivuxolimab in advanced cancers. The wider study: Ivuxolimab, an antibody acting as an agonist of OX40 (CD134), was used to treat patients. Points from the study as a whole: Researchers report that CD8+ T cells had, on average, more expanded clones than CD4+. Antigen specificity of clonally expanded peripheral T cells was not established.

Blood sampling was done at baseline, cycle 4 day 1, and cycle 7 day 1. The repertoire was sequenced with immunoSEQ multiplex PCR; TCRdb's copy has only in-frame clones and lacks some. The data contain 55,000 to 80,000 clones, approximately 85% of them singletons. This clone appeared a single time. Its antigen is not identified. This clonotype originated in an adult with an advanced solid tumor such as melanoma, head and neck, liver or kidney cancer. The material was CD4+ or CD8+ T cells sorted from blood, obtained in a trial of the OX40 agonist ivuxolimab.

CDR3 DNA sequence: TGTGCCAGCAGCGTAGGAACACGTCAAGAGACCCAGTACTTC. Its translation: CASSVGTRQETQYF. This rearrangement joins TRBV9 to TRBJ2-5; D gene unclear. The CDR3 contains 14 residues. V was cut by 0 bases and J by 2 bases, with 8 bases left in between. Germline assignment: CDR1 SGDLS and CDR2 YYNGEE.